This T cell receptor (beta chain) was captured in a study of blood T cell repertoires in COVID-19. Study as a whole: Sites across the United States, Italy and Spain contributed samples from acute and convalescent COVID-19.

This CDR3 spans 13 amino acids. Germline CDR1 MGHDK, CDR2 SYGVNS. V lost 2 bases, J lost 9 bases, and 5 bases stayed unmatched. TCRdb's copy holds only in-frame clones and misses some; the assay was immunoSEQ multiplex PCR. The sample shows about 130,000 clones, about 80% of them seen only once. The chain uses TRBV25-1 and TRBJ1-1; TRBD1 agrees at 8 bases. Sequenced sample: peripheral blood. The sequence came from a woman in her 50s with acute or convalescent COVID-19. The CDR3: CASSETTGGKAFF. The CDR3 DNA follows: TGTGCCAGCAGTGAAACCACAGGGGGTAAAGCTTTCTTT.